The T cell receptor (beta chain) described here comes from a study of T-cell memory formation after mild COVID-19 (dated by TCRdb to 2020 to 2023). With regard to the full study: Most TCR sequence clusters were specific to one of the two donors. In two donors, T-cell clones that expanded and contracted after mild COVID-19 were followed by sequencing TCRalpha and TCRbeta repertoires longitudinally. Two young, previously healthy adult volunteers, one female and one male, were included in the cohort.

Overall study results and their limits: The second-wave clones that peaked on day 37 were not confirmed to be SARS-CoV-2 specific. Some responding clones were detected in pre-infection memory, suggesting pre-existing cross-reactive memory T cells joined the SARS-CoV-2 response. Contracting CD4+ clones appeared mostly in the CM and EM memory subsets, whereas CD8+ clones were enriched in EMRA. The study included only a couple of mild cases, and larger cohorts that include severe cases with pre-infection samples were judged to be necessary. Balanced CD4/CD8 phenotypes were observed for clones contracting from day 15 to 85, whereas a bias towards CD4+ was observed for a second wave of clones expanding from day 15 to 37.

The sample holds one count of this clonotype. Its cognate antigen has yet to be identified. No much larger clone exists at a distance of one base, and base qualities are not known. One read alone lends weak support. Between the V and J ends, shortened by 7 bases and 0 bases respectively, the junction contains 12 bases. The germline V gene provides CDR1 ENHRY and CDR2 SYGVKD. The CDR3 contains 14 residues, cysteine and phenylalanine counted. The kept DNA is CDR3 alone, 42 bases in frame from the first base. Ficoll-Paque density gradient centrifugation was used to isolate PBMCs. Sequencer: Illumina NovaSeq 6000. TCRalpha and TCRbeta cDNA libraries were built by 5'RACE with constant-segment primers, adding sample barcodes and unique molecular identifiers. Trizol reagent was used to extract RNA from every sample. The libraries were amplified in two PCR steps, and the second step added a second sample barcode and Illumina TruSeq adapters. Sequencing of the libraries was done on an Illumina NovaSeq, producing 2 x 150 bp paired-end reads. In the paper's pipeline: Demultiplexing of reads and collapsing into UMI-guided consensus sequences were performed with migec v1.2.7. Using mixcr v2.1.11, the UMI consensuses were aligned to TRA and TRB V and J templates and assembled into clonotypes. Clonotypes were classified as expanded or contracted when called significant by both edgeR and NoisET, with noise models trained on biological replicates. For edgeR calls, a false discovery rate-adjusted p below 0.01 and a log2 fold-change threshold of 1 were applied. As an exploratory analysis of dynamics, max-normalized trajectories of the 1000 most abundant clonotypes were examined by PCA with hierarchical clustering. Separately sequenced CD4+ and CD8+ repertoires were used to assign the CD4 or CD8 phenotype of responding clones. TCRdb trimmed the raw reads at Q25, called clones with MiXCR and kept productive beta chains. Here each entry gathers all rows of one CDR3 protein and keeps the most common genes and DNA. The V and J calls reflect TCRdb's pipeline rather than the authors' work. The sample includes some 600,000 distinct CDR3 sequences, with 15% to 20% observed a single time. The ten largest clonotypes hold around 8.1% of the sample.

This receptor was identified in an adult woman who had mild COVID-19 (a few samples of this study predate the infection). The sample titles of this study are shuffled in the database, so cell type and time point are left out; the donor was told from shared clones. In this chain, TRBV10-3 is recombined with TRBJ1-1; the D gene remains uncertain. Sequencing used PBMCs or a T cell subset sorted from them (not recorded which). This receptor has the CDR3 CAITTSAMNTEAFF. The nucleotides are TGTGCCATCACCACCAGCGCCATGAACACTGAAGCTTTCTTT.